This TCR beta chain was sequenced for a study of T cells in Graves' hyperthyroidism and ophthalmopathy. RNA transcripts were the template for amplifying TCR beta CDR3 regions. First-round RT-PCR with HTBI primers amplified the TCR CDR3 region. TCRdb re-called the multiplex PCR reads through MiXCR, storing one row per CDR3 protein. The table has around 300,000 distinct CDR3 sequences, about an eighth seen once; the top ten hold almost 8%. CDR3 length equals 14 residues. The V end lost 3 bases, the J end lost 2 bases, and 10 bases lay between the germline ends. Germline V CDR1 and CDR2: SGHRS, YFSETQ. This clonotype was counted ten times or more.

The genes are TRBV5-1 and TRBJ2-3; perhaps TRBD2 as D (5 bases). The TCR was taken from a woman aged 25 to 39 with Graves' hyperthyroidism that later progressed to Graves' ophthalmopathy. Sequencing was performed on blood. CDR3 nucleotide sequence: TGCGCCAGCAGCTCGGACGGGATCACAGATACGCAGTATTTT. Residues: CASSSDGITDTQYF.